Listed here is a single TCR beta chain. Per the study methods: The assay estimated nucleated cells by amplifying reference gene primers. Sequenced by immunoSEQ multiplex PCR; TCRdb stores in-frame clones only, minus some. V, J and clone size are taken as reported in that table, and D and trimming were inferred from the DNA itself. The profile covers about 280,000 clones, with more than 70% appearing a single time and around 2% taken by the ten largest. Germline CDR1 and CDR2: LNHDA and SQIVND (reference sequence). CDR3 size: 16 residues. V gave up 7 bases and J gave up 4 bases; unmatched junction bases: 10. The sample is drawn from a study of blood T cell repertoires in COVID-19. About the study: Two consecutive negative NP/OP PCR tests, clearance, or resolved symptoms defined Cohort 3 recovery. T cells, B-cell-depleted T cells, or PBMCs provided the cDNA or gDNA that served as material.

The sequence derives from a woman aged 55-70 years in a cohort exposed to, infected with or recovered from COVID-19 (not recorded which). The chain combines TRBV19 with TRBJ1-1, with TRBD1 matching 12 bases. Sequencing input: PBMCs or T cells enriched from blood (not recorded which). This CDR3 reads CASTQGQGARGTEAFF. The CDR3 nucleotides are TGTGCCAGTACCCAGGGACAGGGGGCGCGTGGCACTGAAGCTTTCTTT.